The TCR beta chain under discussion was sequenced for a study of CD4+ T cells in melanoma. General study findings and limits: In melanoma, neoantigen-specific CD4+ T cells reportedly differed in differentiation state. CD8+ T cell, macrophage and B cell function reportedly correlated with neoantigen-specific CD4+ T cells.

Data came from immunoSEQ multiplex PCR; TCRdb stores just in-frame clones and leaves some out. The table shows roughly 110,000 clones, with 92% occurring only once. This CDR3 comprises 16 residues. The V gene lost 1 base and the J gene lost 2 bases, with 14 bases spanning the gap. Germline lookup yields CDR1 SEHNR and CDR2 FQNEAQ (reference sequence). Notes on this clone: The antigen is not known.

This receptor was obtained from a human donor with melanoma. Source material: peripheral blood. The chain links TRBV7-9 to TRBJ2-5; D call uncertain. CDR3 protein: CASSLGRAPSQETQYF. The CDR3 DNA is TGTGCCAGCAGCTTAGGACGTGCGCCATCTCAAGAGACCCAGTACTTC.